This entry lists 13 T cell receptor beta chains sequenced from one sample in a study of CD8+ T cells in alopecia areata. Treatment reported: oral pan-JAK inhibitor, 5-10 mg twice daily. Following extraction, RNA underwent reverse transcription to cDNA, which served as the sequencing template. Some clones are missing from TCRdb's copy, which holds only in-frame ones; the method was immunoSEQ multiplex PCR. The sample has about 140,000 clones, 45% to 60% seen once. The material sequenced was CD8+ T cells sorted from blood, taken at week 4, from a patient treated with tofacitinib. The receptors were sampled from a human donor with alopecia areata.

This clone was seen a few times. The CDR3 reads CASSIQTGNTDTQYF. Written as DNA, the CDR3 is TGTGCCAGCAGCATACAGACAGGGAACACAGATACGCAGTATTTT. The rearrangement joins TRBV7-9 to TRBJ2-3, with 7 bases lining up with TRBD1. Germline values: CDR1 SEHNR, CDR2 FQNEAQ (reference sequence). This CDR3 region has 15 residues. V was clipped by 5 bases and J by 2 bases; unmatched bases: 7.

This chain links TRBV27 with TRBJ1-5; 7 positions agree with TRBD1. CDR1 MNHEY and CDR2 SMNVEV come from the germline V gene (reference sequence). V gave up 6 bases and J gave up 4 bases; unmatched junction bases: 6. The CDR3 runs 14 residues. The CDR3 is CASSPDRSNQPQHF. The CDR3 DNA is TGTGCCAGCAGCCCGGACAGGTCGAATCAGCCCCAGCATTTT.

This clone was detected a few times. The chain links TRBV7-9 to TRBJ2-5, with unresolved D. The V end was cut by 3 bases, the J end by 5 bases, with 4 bases between. CDR3 length equals 11 residues. Per germline, CDR1 SEHNR and CDR2 FQNEAQ (reference sequence). The CDR3 loop reads CASSFQETQYF. CDR3 sequence (DNA): TGTGCCAGCAGCTTCCAGGAGACCCAGTACTTC.

V and J are TRBV2 and TRBJ1-6; 7 bases line up with TRBD1. The CDR3 totals 14 residues. Germline V CDR1 and CDR2: SNHLY, FYNNEI. The V segment lost 5 bases and the J segment 10 bases; nucleotides outside the gene matches: 8. CDR3 nucleotides: TGTGCCAGCAGTCCAAGACAGGGACGGTCACCCCTCCACTTT. It yields the protein CASSPRQGRSPLHF.

The gene calls are TRBV13 and TRBJ1-1; D unclear. V dropped 8 bases and J dropped 3 bases, with 13 bases sitting between them. This CDR3 region has 13 residues. CDR1 is PRHDT and CDR2 is FYEKMQ in the germline V gene (reference sequence). DNA of the CDR3: TGTGCCAGCTTCCGGACGGACTACACTGAAGCTTTCTTT. Its translation is CASFRTDYTEAFF.

V is TRBV7-9 and J is TRBJ1-5; tentatively, D is TRBD1 (5 bases). Germline V CDR1 and CDR2: SEHNR, FQNEAQ (reference sequence). V was pared by 7 bases and J by 0 bases, with 10 bases between. CDR3 size: 14 residues. The CDR3 sequence: CASTRGGSNQPQHF. DNA of the CDR3: TGTGCCAGCACCCGGGGCGGTAGCAATCAGCCCCAGCATTTT.

CDR3 bases: TGTGCCAGCAAATTTGGGGGTGCGGATGGCTACACCTTC. It yields the protein CASKFGGADGYTF. The chain links TRBV27 to TRBJ1-2, with D tentatively TRBD1 (5 bases). CDR3 length equals 13 residues. Germline values: CDR1 MNHEY, CDR2 SMNVEV (reference sequence). With 7 bases removed from V and 6 bases from J, the gap between germline ends came to 15 bases.

The sample holds one count of this clone. V is TRBV5-6 and J is TRBJ2-7, with no clear D. Trimming took 6 bases from V and 2 from J, leaving 12 bases between them. Germline values: CDR1 SGHDT, CDR2 YYEEEE. The CDR3 runs to 13 residues. As DNA, the CDR3 is TGTGCCAGCACCAAGGACGGGCCCTACGAGCAGTACTTC. Its protein is CASTKDGPYEQYF.

The V call is TRBV7-9, the J call TRBJ1-6, with D maybe TRBD1 (5 bases). Germline V gives CDR1 SEHNR, CDR2 FQNEAQ (reference sequence). V was clipped by 5 bases and J by 10 bases, with 15 bases between them. This CDR3 spans 14 amino acids. The chain's CDR3 is CASSPGGAESPLHF. Here the CDR3 DNA reads TGTGCCAGCAGCCCTGGGGGAGCAGAATCACCCCTCCACTTT.

In its sample, this clone was seen a few times. A junction end diverges from the germline sequence, so it may reflect a read error. This rearrangement joins TRBV7-7 to TRBJ2-3; D call uncertain. The CDR3 has 15 amino acids. Germline CDR1 reads SSHAT; CDR2 reads FNYEAQ (reference sequence). In DNA form, the CDR3 reads TGTGCTAGCAGCTTAAAGCCTGGGGGCACAGATACGCAGTATTTT. Its protein is CASSLKPGGTDTQYF.

This clone was found a few times. Different DNA sequences within this sample yield the same CDR3. V and J are TRBV9 and TRBJ1-1; 7 bases match TRBD1. This CDR3 has 13 amino acids. The junction had 3 bases not matched to a gene; V was cut back by 4 bases and J by 3 bases. From germline, CDR1 is SGDLS and CDR2 YYNGEE. CDR3 sequence (DNA): TGTGCCAGCAGCTCAGGGGGAGACACTGAAGCTTTCTTT. Its translation: CASSSGGDTEAFF.

V and J are TRBV9 and TRBJ2-2; D assignment may be TRBD1 or TRBD2 (5 bases each). Germline-derived CDR1 and CDR2 are SGDLS and YYNGEE. The CDR3 has 14 amino acids. Trimming removed 3 bases from V and 0 bases from J, with 6 bases in between. CDR3 loop: CASSAGPNTGELFF. DNA of the CDR3: TGTGCCAGCAGCGCGGGACCGAACACCGGGGAGCTGTTTTTT.

This clone was seen a few times. The junction and the germline gene differ at one end; a read error may be behind it. The rearrangement uses TRBV2 and TRBJ2-1, with D hard to call. Germline-derived CDR1 and CDR2 are SNHLY and FYNNEI. The CDR3 loop spans 15 amino acids. The CDR3 loop reads CASREAETSYNEQFF. The CDR3 DNA sequence: TGTGCCAGCAGAGAAGCAGAAACCTCCTACAATGAGCAGTTCTTC. The entire variable domain, with the rest obtained from reference TRBV2 and TRBJ2-1, is as follows: EPEVTQTPSHQVTQMGQEVILRCVPISNHLYFYWYRQILGQKVEFLVSFYNNEISEKSEIFDDQFSVERPDGSNFTLKIRSTKLEDSAMYFCASREAETSYNEQFFGPGTRLTVL.